This T cell receptor beta chain originates from a study of identical twins. Unique molecular identifiers were present on the cDNA, which also gained a universal primer site by template switching. A single record per CDR3 protein comes from TCRdb applying MiXCR to the 5' RACE reads. The sample records approximately 350,000 distinct CDR3 sequences, roughly 12% being singletons. With regard to this clonotype: Its antigen is not identified.

General observations from the study: Out-of-frame alpha sequences shared by twins showed excess low generation probability.

Germline values: CDR1 MNHEY, CDR2 SVGEGT. Deletions cut 0 bases from V and 0 bases from J, with 12 bases between. The CDR3 covers 16 residues. The same sample was also used in a study of yellow fever vaccine responses in identical twins.

V gene TRBV6-2 or TRBV6-3 combines with J gene TRBJ2-7; D unclear. Input material: CD8+ T cells sorted from blood. The clonotype originates from a woman between 18 and 30 years old in good health. CDR3 in amino acids: CASSYSRDSYSYEQYV. CDR3 DNA: TGTGCCAGCAGTTACTCAAGAGACTCCTACTCCTACGAGCAGTACGTC.